These 20 T cell receptor beta chains came from one sample sequenced in a study of blood T cell repertoires in COVID-19. Libraries were prepared by immunoSEQ multiplex PCR; TCRdb keeps only in-frame clonotypes and omits some of them. The top ten hold 0.78% of the sample, which has about 200,000 clones, approximately 87% seen once. The sequenced sample was peripheral blood. Receptor source: a woman in her seventies with acute or convalescent COVID-19.

The genes are TRBV6-2 or TRBV6-3 and TRBJ1-4; D gene ambiguous. The germline gives CDR1 MNHEY, CDR2 SVGEGT. The CDR3 length is 13 residues. With 6 bases removed from V and 5 bases from J, the gap between germline ends came to 10 bases. The CDR3 reads CASSSPQNEKLFF. CDR3 DNA sequence: TGTGCCAGCAGCTCCCCCCAGAATGAAAAACTGTTTTTT.

The chain links TRBV25-1 to TRBJ2-3; 10 bases are a match to TRBD1. The CDR3 is 15 amino acids. The germline CDR1 and CDR2 sequences are MGHDK and SYGVNS. V gave up 7 bases and J gave up 3 bases; unmatched junction bases: 7. The CDR3 nucleotides are TGTGCCAGCAAGGGGGACAGGGGAGGAACAGATACGCAGTATTTT. Amino acid sequence: CASKGDRGGTDTQYF.

The chain is built from TRBV5-1 and TRBJ2-5; D is perhaps TRBD1 (5 bases). Germline loops: CDR1 SGHRS, CDR2 YFSETQ. V was trimmed by 4 bases and J by 5 bases, leaving 9 bases between them. This CDR3 spans 12 amino acids. The CDR3 sequence: CASSPQGETQYF. The CDR3 region has the DNA TGCGCCAGCAGCCCGCAGGGTGAGACCCAGTACTTC.

The V and J genes are TRBV5-1 and TRBJ1-1, with unresolved D. The CDR3 has 13 residues. Trimming took off 7 bases at V and 5 bases at J, with 15 bases between the two ends. Germline lookup yields CDR1 SGHRS and CDR2 YFSETQ. CDR3 amino acids: CASRREQGTEAFF. As DNA, the CDR3 is TGCGCCAGCCGGAGGGAGCAAGGTACTGAAGCTTTCTTT.

The genes are TRBV2 and TRBJ2-4; TRBD1 agrees at 10 bases. Trimming removed 6 bases from V and 5 bases from J; junction bases left unmatched: 7. Germline CDR1 SNHLY, CDR2 FYNNEI. The CDR3 sequence is 15 residues long. In DNA form, the CDR3 reads TGTGCCAGCAGGTCCTCGACAGGGGGCCAAAACATTCAGTACTTC. Protein: CASRSSTGGQNIQYF.

The chain links TRBV28 to TRBJ1-1; D remains ambiguous. The germline V gene has CDR1 MDHEN and CDR2 SYDVKM. This CDR3 has 15 amino acids. Trimming removed 8 bases from V and 0 bases from J, with 16 bases in between. CDR3 sequence (DNA): TGTGCCAGCTGGAGTCGCCCGGGATTGAACACTGAAGCTTTCTTT. Translating gives CASWSRPGLNTEAFF.

Turning to this clone: One junction end does not reproduce the germline sequence, and a read error may be involved. The rearrangement joins TRBV3-1 (or the pseudogene TRBV3-2) to TRBJ1-1, with 8 positions matching TRBD1. Germline V gene data show CDR1 as LGHDT and CDR2 as YNNKEL (reference sequence). This CDR3 is 14 amino acids long. The CDR3 nucleotides read TGTGCCAGCAACCAAGGACAGGGGAACACTGAAGCTTTCTTT. As protein: CASNQGQGNTEAFF.

This clone has a handful of counts. The CDR3 bases are TGCGCCAGCAGCTTGAGCGGGAGTTTGACTTTCGGGCTGTTTTTT. It codes for CASSLSGSLTFGLFF. The rearrangement joins TRBV5-1 to TRBJ2-2; 8 positions match TRBD2. The CDR3 length is 15 residues. J was trimmed by 13 bases and V by 1 base; bases with no gene match: 12. Per germline, CDR1 SGHRS and CDR2 YFSETQ.

The chain carries TRBV20-1 and TRBJ2-5; maybe TRBD1 (5 bases). Germline V gives CDR1 DFQATT, CDR2 SNEGSKA (reference sequence). Trimming took 3 bases from V and 5 from J, leaving 13 bases between them. The length of the CDR3 is 13 residues. For the CDR3, the DNA is TGCAGTGCTAGTGAAAGGGGCCGGGAGACCCAGTACTTC. As protein: CSASERGRETQYF.

Only a few counts were recorded for this clone. The same CDR3 also results from other DNA sequences found in this sample. V is TRBV5-1 and J is TRBJ2-3; 8 positions match TRBD1. V lost 4 bases and J lost 4; bases outside the gene matches: 5. Germline V gene lookup returns CDR1 SGHRS and CDR2 YFSETQ. This CDR3 spans 14 amino acids. The CDR3 loop reads CASSLGQGSDTQYF. As DNA, the CDR3 is TGCGCCAGCAGCCTCGGACAGGGTTCAGATACGCAGTATTTT.

This sequence joins TRBV7-9 and TRBJ1-4, with 8 positions matching TRBD1. Germline values: CDR1 SEHNR, CDR2 FQNEAQ (reference sequence). V was clipped by 1 base and J by 5 bases; unmatched bases: 3. This CDR3 has 15 residues. The CDR3 loop reads CASSLGDRSNEKLFF. The CDR3 bases are TGTGCCAGCAGCTTAGGGGACAGGTCGAATGAAAAACTGTTTTTT. The complete variable domain, with remaining parts taken from reference TRBV7-9 and TRBJ1-4, reads DTGVSQNPRHKITKRGQNVTFRCDPISEHNRLYWYRQTLGQGPEFLTYFQNEAQLEKSRLLSDRFSAERPKGSFSTLEIQRTEQGDSAMYLCASSLGDRSNEKLFFGSGTQLSVL.

This rearrangement joins TRBV6-1 to TRBJ1-1; D remains unclear. V lost 2 bases, J lost 5 bases, and 12 bases lay in between. The CDR3 length is 14 residues. Germline-derived CDR1 and CDR2 are MNHNS and SASEGT. CDR3 region: CASSEMRVGTEAFF. CDR3 DNA: TGTGCCAGCAGTGAAATGCGGGTCGGGACTGAAGCTTTCTTT.

The V call is TRBV3-1 (or the pseudogene TRBV3-2), the J call TRBJ2-1; 12 positions agree with TRBD2. The CDR3 sequence is 16 residues long. From germline, CDR1 is LGHDT and CDR2 YNNKEL (reference sequence). V lost 3 bases and J lost 7; bases outside the gene matches: 7. The CDR3 reads CASSQPSGGARNEQFF. The CDR3 DNA follows: TGTGCCAGCAGCCAGCCTAGCGGGGGGGCGCGGAATGAGCAGTTCTTC.

This chain uses TRBV15 with TRBJ2-4; the D gene is possibly TRBD1 (6 bases). Germline lookup yields CDR1 LNHNV and CDR2 YYDKDF (reference sequence). Trimming shortened V by 0 bases and J by 0 bases, and 12 bases separated the two germline ends. There are 17 residues in the CDR3. In DNA, the CDR3 is TGTGCCACCAGCAGAGACAGGGGTAATGGAGCCAAAAACATTCAGTACTTC. It translates to CATSRDRGNGAKNIQYF.

The chain couples TRBV5-1 to TRBJ1-2; TRBD1 matches 7 bases. The CDR3 consists of 15 residues. V lost 3 bases, J lost 2 bases, and 7 bases stayed unmatched. Germline lookup yields CDR1 SGHRS and CDR2 YFSETQ. CDR3 sequence (DNA): TGCGCCAGCAGCTCCGCGGACAGGAGGAACTATGGCTACACCTTC. This encodes CASSSADRRNYGYTF. Combining the CDR3 with reference TRBV5-1 and TRBJ1-2 gives the whole variable domain KAGVTQTPRYLIKTRGQQVTLSCSPISGHRSVSWYQQTPGQGLQFLFEYFSETQRNKGNFPGRFSGRQFSNSRSEMNVSTLELGDSALYLCASSSADRRNYGYTFGSGTRLTVV.

This clone was counted between two and nine times. V and J are TRBV5-1 and TRBJ1-5; D not certain. The length of the CDR3 is 15 residues. Per germline, CDR1 SGHRS and CDR2 YFSETQ. V was clipped by 4 bases and J by 0 bases, with 11 bases between them. The CDR3 DNA reads as TGCGCCAGCAGCATTGCAGGCTATAGCAATCAGCCCCAGCATTTT. Its translation is CASSIAGYSNQPQHF.

This CDR3 reads CASSLPFANTIYF. CDR3 bases: TGTGCCAGCAGCTTACCGTTTGCGAACACCATATATTTT. The chain joins TRBV7-9 to TRBJ1-3, with unresolved D. V was pared by 2 bases and J by 7 bases, with 9 bases between. CDR3 size: 13 residues. CDR1 and CDR2 (germline): SEHNR, FQNEAQ (reference sequence).

CDR3 loop: CASSPTGVDNSPLHF. For the CDR3, the DNA is TGTGCCAGCAGCCCGACAGGGGTGGATAATTCACCCCTCCACTTT. The V gene is TRBV3-1 (or the pseudogene TRBV3-2), the J gene TRBJ1-6; 8 bases line up with TRBD1. Germline V gene data show CDR1 as LGHDT and CDR2 as YNNKEL (reference sequence). The length of the CDR3 is 15 residues. V shed 4 bases, J shed 5 bases, and the junction held 4 bases outside the gene matches.

V and J are TRBV3-1 (or the pseudogene TRBV3-2) and TRBJ2-5; no definite D call. The V end was cut by 3 bases, the J end by 4 bases, with 12 bases between. The CDR3 is made up of 14 amino acids. The germline CDR1 and CDR2 sequences are LGHDT and YNNKEL (reference sequence). CDR3 loop: CASSHIGRRETQYF. The DNA for the CDR3 is TGTGCCAGCAGCCACATTGGTAGGAGAGAGACCCAGTACTTC.

The chain has TRBV5-6 and TRBJ2-5; 10 bases fit TRBD1. J lost 2 bases, V lost 6 bases, and 13 bases had no gene match. In germline, CDR1 is SGHDT, CDR2 YYEEEE. This CDR3 region has 17 residues. The chain's CDR3 is CASTEGQGTLGQETQYF. CDR3 DNA: TGTGCCAGCACGGAGGGACAGGGGACTTTGGGGCAAGAGACCCAGTACTTC.